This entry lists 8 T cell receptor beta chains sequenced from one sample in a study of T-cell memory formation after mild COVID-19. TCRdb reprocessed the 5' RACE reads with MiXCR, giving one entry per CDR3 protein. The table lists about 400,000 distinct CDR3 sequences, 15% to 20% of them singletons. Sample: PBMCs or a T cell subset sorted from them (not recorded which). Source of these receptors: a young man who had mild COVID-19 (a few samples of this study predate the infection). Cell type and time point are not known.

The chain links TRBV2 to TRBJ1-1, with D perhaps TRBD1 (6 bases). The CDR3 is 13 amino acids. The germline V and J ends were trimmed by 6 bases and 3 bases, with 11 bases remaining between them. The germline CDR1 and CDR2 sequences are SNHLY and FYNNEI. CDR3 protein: CASSGQSYTEAFF. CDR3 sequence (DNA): TGTGCCAGCAGCGGACAGTCCTACACTGAAGCTTTCTTT.

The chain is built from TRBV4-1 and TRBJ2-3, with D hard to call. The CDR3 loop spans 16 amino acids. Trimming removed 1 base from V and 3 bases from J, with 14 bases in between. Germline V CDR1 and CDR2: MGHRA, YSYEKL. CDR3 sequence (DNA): TGCGCCAGCAGCCAAGCACCTTGGGCCACTACAGATACGCAGTATTTT. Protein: CASSQAPWATTDTQYF.

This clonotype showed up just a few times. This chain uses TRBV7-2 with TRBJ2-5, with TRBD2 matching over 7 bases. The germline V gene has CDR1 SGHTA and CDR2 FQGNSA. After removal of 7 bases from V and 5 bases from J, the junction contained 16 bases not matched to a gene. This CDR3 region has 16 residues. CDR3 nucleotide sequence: TGTGCCAGCACCCTAGACCCGGGCCCCGGGGGGGAGACCCAGTACTTC. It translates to CASTLDPGPGGETQYF.

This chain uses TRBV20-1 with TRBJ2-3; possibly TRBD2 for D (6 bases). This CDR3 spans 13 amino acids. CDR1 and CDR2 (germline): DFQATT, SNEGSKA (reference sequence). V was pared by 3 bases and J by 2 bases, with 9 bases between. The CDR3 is CSASWTITDTQYF. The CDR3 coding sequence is TGCAGTGCTAGTTGGACTATCACAGATACGCAGTATTTT.

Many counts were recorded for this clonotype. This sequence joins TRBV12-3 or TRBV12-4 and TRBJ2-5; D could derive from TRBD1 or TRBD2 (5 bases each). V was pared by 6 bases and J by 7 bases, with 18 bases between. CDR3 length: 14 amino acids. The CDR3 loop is CASRTTGTLVTQYF. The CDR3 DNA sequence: TGTGCCAGCAGAACCACCGGGACCCTAGTGACCCAGTACTTC.

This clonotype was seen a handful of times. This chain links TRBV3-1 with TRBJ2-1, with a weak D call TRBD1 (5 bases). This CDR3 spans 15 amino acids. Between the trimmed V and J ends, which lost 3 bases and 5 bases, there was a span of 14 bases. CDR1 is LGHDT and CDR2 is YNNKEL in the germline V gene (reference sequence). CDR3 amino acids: CASSHQQATNNEQFF. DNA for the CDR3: TGTGCCAGCAGCCACCAACAGGCGACCAACAATGAGCAGTTCTTC.

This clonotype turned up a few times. The CDR3 region is CASSLGLIQFF. CDR3 sequence (DNA): TGCGCCAGCAGCCTGGGACTCATCCAGTTCTTC. The V gene is TRBV5-1, the J gene TRBJ2-1, with a weak D call TRBD2 (6 bases). CDR3 length: 11 residues. Germline loops: CDR1 SGHRS, CDR2 YFSETQ. V dropped 4 bases and J dropped 13 bases, with 12 bases sitting between them.

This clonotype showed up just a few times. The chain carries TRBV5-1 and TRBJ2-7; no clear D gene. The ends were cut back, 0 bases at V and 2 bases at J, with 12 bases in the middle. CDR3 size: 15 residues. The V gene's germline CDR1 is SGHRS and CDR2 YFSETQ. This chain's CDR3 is CASSLVAGNPYEQYF. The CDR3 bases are TGCGCCAGCAGCTTGGTGGCCGGCAACCCCTACGAGCAGTACTTC.